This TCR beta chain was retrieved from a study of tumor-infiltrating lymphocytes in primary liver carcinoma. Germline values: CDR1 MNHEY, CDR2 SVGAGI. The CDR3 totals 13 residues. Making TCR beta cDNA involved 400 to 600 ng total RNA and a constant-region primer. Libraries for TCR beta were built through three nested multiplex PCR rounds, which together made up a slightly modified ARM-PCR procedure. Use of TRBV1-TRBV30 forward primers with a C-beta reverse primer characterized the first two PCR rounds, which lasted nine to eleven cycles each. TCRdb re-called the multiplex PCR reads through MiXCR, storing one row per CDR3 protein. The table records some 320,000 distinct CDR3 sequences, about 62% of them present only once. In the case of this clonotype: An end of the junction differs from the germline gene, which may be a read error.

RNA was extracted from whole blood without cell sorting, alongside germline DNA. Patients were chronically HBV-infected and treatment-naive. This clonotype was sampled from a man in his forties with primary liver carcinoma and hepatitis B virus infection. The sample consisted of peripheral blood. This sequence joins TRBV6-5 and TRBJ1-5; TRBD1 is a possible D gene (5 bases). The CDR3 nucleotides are TGTGGCAGCAGTCTGGACGGGGGTCAGCCCCAGCATTTT. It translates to CGSSLDGGQPQHF.